This TCR beta chain was sequenced for a study of blood T cell repertoires in COVID-19 (TCRdb year 2020). Background for the entire study: Samples covering the acute and convalescent phases of COVID-19 were provided by collaborators in the United States, Italy and Spain. The samples were drawn from the first 160 participants of the ongoing ImmuneRACE study and from 1,254 subjects provided by 6 global collaborators. The dataset comprised deeply sampled blood TCRbeta repertoires from subjects exposed to, actively infected with, or recovered from COVID-19. The repertoires were released in a freely available public database intended as a resource for research on the immune response to SARS-CoV-2. The prospective study material was composed of cDNA or gDNA derived from T cells, B-cell-depleted T cells, or PBMCs. HLA class I and class II types, where available, came from metadata supplied by the sample provider rather than from assay-based typing. A de-identified subject ID, COVID-19 status, age in years and sex were almost always included in the sample metadata.

Overall results and qualifications from the work: The amount of clinical and demographic metadata varied by source and participant and was provided uncurated.

Participants in the prospective study were aged about 18 to 89 years, lived in about two dozen United States geographic areas, and enrolled through a virtual design. To assign participants to cohorts, the prospective study relied on clinical history that participants themselves reported in a screening survey and a study questionnaire. Mobile phlebotomists in the prospective study collected whole blood, serum and a nasopharyngeal or oropharyngeal swab from every participant. Prospective study participants could optionally give additional blood draws and questionnaires over an approximately two-month period. Prospective study blood samples were shipped either frozen or at room temperature before DNA extraction. TCRbeta CDR3 regions were amplified from genomic DNA using the immunoSEQ Assay, a bias-controlled multiplex PCR. Turning to the authors' computational methods: The number of nucleated cells in each sample was estimated from the amplification of reference gene primers within the assay. To quantify the absolute abundance of each unique TCRbeta CDR3 rearrangement, sequence reads were collapsed and filtered. For each sample, productive Simpson clonality was calculated as the square root of Simpson's diversity index across productive rearrangements. Here the immuneACCESS table is served through TCRdb, limited to in-frame sequences with V and J called. Missing clones are a known gap in these copies; in checked studies unresolved V genes cover under half, and the rest lacks a known reason. The V and J calls and clone size were taken over from that table, and D and trimming were inferred from the DNA. The sample table holds roughly 430,000 clones, of which around 90% were seen once. The top ten clones comprise roughly 2% of the sample.

CDR1 is given as ENHRY and CDR2 as SYGVKD, both from the germline V gene. Reading from cysteine to phenylalanine, the CDR3 counts 16 amino acids. Just the 48-base CDR3 DNA is kept, in frame starting at base 1. Germline trimming amounts to 2 bases on V and 0 bases on J, with 5 as the count of junction bases outside the gene matches. As concerns this clone: Its binding antigen is unknown. No base qualities exist here, and no much larger clone lies one base off it.

Recombination connected TRBV10-3 to TRBJ1-2, with TRBD1 identical over 8 junction bases. The receptor was isolated from a woman aged 40 to 50 with acute COVID-19. Sequenced: PBMCs or T cells enriched from blood (not recorded which). At the DNA level, the sequence is TGTGCCATCAGTGAGGAGGACAGGGCAGCTAACTATGGCTACACCTTC. This encodes CAISEEDRAANYGYTF.